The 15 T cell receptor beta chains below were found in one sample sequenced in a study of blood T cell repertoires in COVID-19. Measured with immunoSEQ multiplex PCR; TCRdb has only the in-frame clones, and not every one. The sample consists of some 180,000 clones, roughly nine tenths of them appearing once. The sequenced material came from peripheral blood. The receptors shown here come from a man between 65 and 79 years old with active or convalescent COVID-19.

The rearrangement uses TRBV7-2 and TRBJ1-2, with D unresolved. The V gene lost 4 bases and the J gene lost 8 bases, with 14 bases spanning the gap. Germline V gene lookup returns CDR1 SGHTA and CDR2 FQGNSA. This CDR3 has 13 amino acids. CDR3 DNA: TGTGCCAGCAGCTCCCAACCTACGTCGGGCTACACCTTC. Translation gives CASSSQPTSGYTF. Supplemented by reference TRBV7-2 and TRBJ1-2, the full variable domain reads GAGVSQSPSNKVTEKGKDVELRCDPISGHTALYWYRQSLGQGLEFLIYFQGNSAPDKSGLPSDRFSAERTGGSVSTLTIQRTQQEDSAVYLCASSSQPTSGYTFGSGTRLTVV.

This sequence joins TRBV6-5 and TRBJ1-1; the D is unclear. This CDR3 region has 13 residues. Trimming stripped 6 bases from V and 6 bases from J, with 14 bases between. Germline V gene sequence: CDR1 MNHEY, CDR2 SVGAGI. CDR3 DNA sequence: TGTGCCAGCAGATCGAGAGGAGTCTCTGAAGCTTTCTTT. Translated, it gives CASRSRGVSEAFF.

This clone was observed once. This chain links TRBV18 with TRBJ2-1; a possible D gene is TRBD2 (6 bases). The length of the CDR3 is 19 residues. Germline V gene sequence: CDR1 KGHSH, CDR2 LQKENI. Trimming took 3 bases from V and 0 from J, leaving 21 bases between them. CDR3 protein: CASSPNRRENPSSYNEQFF. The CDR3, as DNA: TGTGCCAGCTCACCGAACCGACGGGAGAACCCAAGCTCCTACAATGAGCAGTTCTTC.

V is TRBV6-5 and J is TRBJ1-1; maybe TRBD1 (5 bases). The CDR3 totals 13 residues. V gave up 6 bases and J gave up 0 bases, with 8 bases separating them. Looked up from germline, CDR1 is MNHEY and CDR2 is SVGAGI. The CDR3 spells CASRLTVNTEAFF. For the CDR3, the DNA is TGTGCCAGCAGGCTGACAGTGAACACTGAAGCTTTCTTT.

The CDR3 DNA follows: TGTGCCAGTAGTATATTTGGACAGGGACAGCCCCAGCATTTT. Amino acids: CASSIFGQGQPQHF. The chain carries TRBV19 and TRBJ1-5, with 8 bases identical to TRBD1. Losses at the gene ends were 2 bases for V and 7 bases for J; bases not matched to a gene: 4. This CDR3 is built from 14 residues. Germline CDR1 reads LNHDA; CDR2 reads SQIVND (reference sequence).

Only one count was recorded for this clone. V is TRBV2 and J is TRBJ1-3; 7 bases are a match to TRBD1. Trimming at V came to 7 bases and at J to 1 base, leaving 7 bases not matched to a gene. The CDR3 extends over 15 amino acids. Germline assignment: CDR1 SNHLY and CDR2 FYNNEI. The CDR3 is CASNNDRVSGNTIYF. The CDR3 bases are TGTGCCAGCAACAACGACAGGGTTTCTGGAAACACCATATATTTT.

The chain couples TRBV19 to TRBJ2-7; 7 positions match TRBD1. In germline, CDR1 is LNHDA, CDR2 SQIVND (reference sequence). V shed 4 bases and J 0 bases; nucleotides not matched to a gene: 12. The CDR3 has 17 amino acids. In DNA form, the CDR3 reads TGTGCCAGTAGTACTGAACACGGGACAGAGAACTCCTACGAGCAGTACTTC. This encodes CASSTEHGTENSYEQYF.

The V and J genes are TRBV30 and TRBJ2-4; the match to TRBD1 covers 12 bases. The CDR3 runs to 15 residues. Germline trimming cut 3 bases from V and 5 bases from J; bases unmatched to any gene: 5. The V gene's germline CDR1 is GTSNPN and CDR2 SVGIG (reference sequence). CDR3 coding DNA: TGTGCCTGGAGCTTGGGACAGGGGGCTCAAAACATTCAGTACTTC. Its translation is CAWSLGQGAQNIQYF.

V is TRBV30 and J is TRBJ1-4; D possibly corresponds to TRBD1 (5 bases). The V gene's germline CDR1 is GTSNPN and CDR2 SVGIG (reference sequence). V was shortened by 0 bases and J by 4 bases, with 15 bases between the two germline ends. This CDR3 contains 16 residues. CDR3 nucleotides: TGTGCCTGGAGTGTAGGGGCAAGACGGAATAATGAAAAACTGTTTTTT. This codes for CAWSVGARRNNEKLFF.

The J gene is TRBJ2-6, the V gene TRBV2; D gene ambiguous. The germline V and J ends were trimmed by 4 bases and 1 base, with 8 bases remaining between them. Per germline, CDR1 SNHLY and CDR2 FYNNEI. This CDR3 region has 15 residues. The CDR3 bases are TGTGCCAGCAGTGGAAGGAGTTCTGGGGCCAACGTCCTGACTTTC. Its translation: CASSGRSSGANVLTF.

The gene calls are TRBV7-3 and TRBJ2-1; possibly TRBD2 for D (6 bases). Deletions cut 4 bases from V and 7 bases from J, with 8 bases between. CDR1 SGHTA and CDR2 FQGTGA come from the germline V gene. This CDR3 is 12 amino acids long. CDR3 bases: TGTGCCAGCAGCTCCGGGGGTAATGAGCAGTTCTTC. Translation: CASSSGGNEQFF.

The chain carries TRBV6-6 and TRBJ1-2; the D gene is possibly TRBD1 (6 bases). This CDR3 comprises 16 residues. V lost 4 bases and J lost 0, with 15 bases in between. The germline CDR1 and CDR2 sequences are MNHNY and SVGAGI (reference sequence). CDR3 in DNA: TGTGCCAGCAGTTCGTCCGGGACACCCGCTAACTATGGCTACACCTTC. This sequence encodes CASSSSGTPANYGYTF.

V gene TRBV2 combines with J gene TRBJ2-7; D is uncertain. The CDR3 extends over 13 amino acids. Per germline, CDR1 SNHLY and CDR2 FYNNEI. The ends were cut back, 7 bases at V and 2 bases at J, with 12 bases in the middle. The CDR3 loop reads CASKRGSAYEQYF. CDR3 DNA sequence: TGTGCCAGCAAGCGCGGCAGCGCCTACGAGCAGTACTTC.

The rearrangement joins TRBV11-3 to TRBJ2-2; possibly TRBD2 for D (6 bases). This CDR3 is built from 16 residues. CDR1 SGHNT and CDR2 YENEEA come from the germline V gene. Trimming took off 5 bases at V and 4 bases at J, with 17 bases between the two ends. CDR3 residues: CASSAPGAETTGELFF. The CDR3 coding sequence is TGTGCCAGCAGCGCCCCGGGAGCGGAGACCACCGGGGAGCTGTTTTTT.

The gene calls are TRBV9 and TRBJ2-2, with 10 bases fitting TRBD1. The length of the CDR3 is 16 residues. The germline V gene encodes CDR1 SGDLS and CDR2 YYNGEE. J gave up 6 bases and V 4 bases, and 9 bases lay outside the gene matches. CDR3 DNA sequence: TGTGCCAGCAGCCGCGGGGGACAGGGGTTCGCCGGGGAGCTGTTTTTT. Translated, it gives CASSRGGQGFAGELFF.